Listed here is a single T cell receptor (beta chain). CDR1 and CDR2 from the germline V gene are SEHNR and FQNEAQ (reference sequence). The J segment lost 0 bases and the V segment lost 5 bases, leaving 6 bases of the junction unmatched. The CDR3 consists of 16 residues. Original analysis: From reference gene primer amplification, estimates of nucleated cell counts were derived. Generated by immunoSEQ multiplex PCR, the TCRdb table keeps only in-frame clones and is missing some. V and J calls and clone size are those listed in that table; D and trimming were worked out from the DNA. The repertoire includes approximately 77,000 clones, around 90% of them detected once, and approximately 4.3% sits in the top ten. This specimen belongs to a study of blood T cell repertoires in COVID-19. For the study at large: Whether acute or convalescent, the COVID-19 samples came from the United States, Italy and Spain. The analysed material was cDNA or gDNA that came from T cells, B-cell-depleted T cells, or PBMCs.

This clonotype originated in a man aged 50-60 years with active COVID-19. This chain connects TRBV7-9 to TRBJ1-3, with 8 bases aligning to TRBD1. Sequencing was done on a sample of peripheral blood. CDR3 sequence reads: CASSLTGVGSGNTIYF. CDR3 bases: TGTGCCAGCAGCCTGACAGGGGTCGGCTCTGGAAACACCATATATTTT.